This T cell receptor beta chain was identified during a study of cytomegalovirus exposure and HLA in healthy donors. Background on the study: A prior study identified just under 120 million unique TCR beta sequences from about 180 million T cells. Findings and limits, study-wide: A later analysis found that most CMV-associated TCR beta chains appeared HLA-restricted. In a later analysis, productive TCRs from donors in an Asian-associated ancestry cluster reportedly carried fewer N-insertions than the cohort mean. Confirmation was obtained in vitro that a few CMV-associated chains are specific for CMV antigens.

PCR employed 60 Vbeta and 13 Jbeta primers. Using immunoSEQ multiplex PCR, the repertoire was profiled, and TCRdb retains in-frame clones only, with some absent. The sample shows about 280,000 clones, 80% to 90% of them seen only once. The length of the CDR3 is 15 residues. V was trimmed by 1 base and J by 3 bases, leaving 13 bases between them. Germline CDR1 reads SGHNT; CDR2 reads YYREEE (reference sequence). This clone was recorded a few times. Antigen specificity is unknown. The sample taken for sequencing was PBMCs. The chain recombines TRBV5-4 with TRBJ1-1; D gene unclear. This TCR was sampled from a woman under 30 in good health and CMV-seronegative. For the CDR3, the DNA is TGTGCCAGCAGCTTGATATCCCGGGGTCACACTGAAGCTTTCTTT. It specifies CASSLISRGHTEAFF.